The 9 T cell receptor beta chains reported below all come from one sample, sequenced in a study of neurological immune-mediated disorders (dated by TCRdb to the late 2010s). Library preparation employed 5' RACE. The data were produced on an Illumina HiSeq 2500. Starting from the raw public reads, TCRdb applied fastp trimming at Q25, assembled clones with MiXCR and retained in-frame beta chains. CDR3 protein sequences are deduplicated, and each keeps its most common genes and DNA. For this sample there are 50,000 to 60,000 distinct CDR3 sequences; under 5% appear just once. Of the sample, 1.9% is held by the ten largest clones. The sequenced sample consisted of CD4+ T cells from blood. The receptor set was obtained from a woman in her 40s with multiple sclerosis.

This clonotype appeared many times. This sequence joins TRBV7-9 and TRBJ2-7; TRBD2 is a possible D gene (5 bases). V was cut by 5 bases and J by 5 bases, with 16 bases left in between. CDR3 length equals 14 residues. Germline CDR1 reads SEHNR; CDR2 reads FQNEAQ (reference sequence). The CDR3 DNA reads TGTGCCAGCAGCCTAGGAGGTTGGATCGACGAGCAGTACTTC. It translates to CASSLGGWIDEQYF.

This clonotype occurred many times. This sequence joins TRBV7-7 and TRBJ1-3; D is unresolved. Germline loops: CDR1 SSHAT, CDR2 FNYEAQ (reference sequence). The length of the CDR3 is 15 residues. Trimming pared 1 base from V and 0 bases from J, leaving 7 bases between. The CDR3 region has the DNA TGTGCCAGCAGCTTAGATCGCAGCTCTGGAAACACCATATATTTT. Translated: CASSLDRSSGNTIYF.

This clonotype was seen repeatedly, ten times or more. The CDR3 DNA reads TGCGCCAGCAGCTTTGCCGACAGGGGAACGGAGCAGTACTTC. Its translation: CASSFADRGTEQYF. The chain employs TRBV5-1 and TRBJ2-7, with 8 bases matching TRBD1. Per germline, CDR1 SGHRS and CDR2 YFSETQ. J gave up 7 bases and V 2 bases, and 8 bases lay outside the gene matches. The CDR3 length is 14 residues. Based on the CDR3 plus reference TRBV5-1 and TRBJ2-7, the full variable domain is KAGVTQTPRYLIKTRGQQVTLSCSPISGHRSVSWYQQTPGQGLQFLFEYFSETQRNKGNFPGRFSGRQFSNSRSEMNVSTLELGDSALYLCASSFADRGTEQYFGPGTRLTVT.

This clonotype was seen at least ten times. The chain has TRBV10-3 and TRBJ1-3, with 7 bases identical to TRBD1. V was pared by 6 bases and J by 8 bases, with 7 bases of the junction left unmatched. From germline, CDR1 is ENHRY and CDR2 SYGVKD. The CDR3 has 13 amino acids. The CDR3: CAIRTGNRDTIYF. As DNA, the CDR3 is TGTGCCATCAGGACAGGGAATAGAGACACCATATATTTT.

This clonotype appeared many times. The chain has TRBV7-8 and TRBJ2-5; the D gene is possibly TRBD2 (6 bases). This CDR3 has 12 amino acids. V dropped 8 bases and J dropped 5 bases, with 12 bases sitting between them. The germline V gene has CDR1 SGHVS and CDR2 FQNEAQ. CDR3 region: CASGGSGETQYF. CDR3 nucleotide sequence: TGTGCCAGCGGAGGGAGTGGGGAGACCCAGTACTTC. Variable domain in full (rest from reference TRBV7-8 and TRBJ2-5): GAGVSQSPRYKVAKRGQDVALRCDPISGHVSLFWYQQALGQGPEFLTYFQNEAQLDKSGLPSDRFFAERPEGSVSTLKIQRTQQEDSAVYLCASGGSGETQYFGPGTRLLVL.

This clonotype was detected many times. The chain uses TRBV5-1 and TRBJ2-1, with 8 positions matching TRBD2. J gave up 0 bases and V 1 base, and 3 bases lay outside the gene matches. The CDR3 extends over 16 amino acids. Looked up from germline, CDR1 is SGHRS and CDR2 is YFSETQ. CDR3 loop: CASSLIAGSSYNEQFF. In DNA, the CDR3 is TGCGCCAGCAGCTTGATAGCGGGGAGCTCCTACAATGAGCAGTTCTTC.

This clonotype was seen ten or more times. This chain joins TRBV20-1 and TRBJ2-7; D is unresolved. This CDR3 is built from 13 residues. Germline assignment: CDR1 DFQATT and CDR2 SNEGSKA (reference sequence). Trimming removed 1 base from V and 5 bases from J, with 12 bases in between. CDR3 region: CSARGRLKNEQYF. The DNA for the CDR3 is TGCAGTGCTAGAGGCCGCCTCAAGAACGAGCAGTACTTC.

In regard to this clonotype: A read error may be the cause here, since a much bigger clone is one base away. V gene TRBV5-1 combines with J gene TRBJ2-1, with D possibly TRBD2 on 6 matching bases. Germline CDR1 is SGHRS and CDR2 is YFSETQ. The CDR3 runs 14 residues. The CDR3 region has the DNA TGCGCCAGCGGCTTGGGAGGCTCCTACAATGAGCAGTTCTTC. This codes for CASGLGGSYNEQFF.

This clonotype occurred many times. The J gene is TRBJ1-1, the V gene TRBV3-1; D not certain. CDR3 length: 11 residues. Germline V CDR1 and CDR2: LGHDT, YNNKEL (reference sequence). V lost 4 bases to trimming and J lost 7 bases, with 7 bases between them. Written as DNA, the CDR3 is TGTGCCAGCAGCCGTTTTGGTGAAGCTTTCTTT. This sequence encodes CASSRFGEAFF.